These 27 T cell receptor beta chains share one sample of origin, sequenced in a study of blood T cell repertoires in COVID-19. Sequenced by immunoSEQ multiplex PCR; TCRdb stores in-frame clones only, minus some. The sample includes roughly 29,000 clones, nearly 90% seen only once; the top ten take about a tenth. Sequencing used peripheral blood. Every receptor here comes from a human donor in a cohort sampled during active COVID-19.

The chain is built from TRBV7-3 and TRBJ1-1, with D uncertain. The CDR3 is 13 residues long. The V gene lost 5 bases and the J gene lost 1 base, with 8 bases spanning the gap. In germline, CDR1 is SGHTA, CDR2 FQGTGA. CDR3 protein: CASSLGTNTEAFF. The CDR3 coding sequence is TGTGCCAGCAGCCTAGGAACGAACACTGAAGCTTTCTTT.

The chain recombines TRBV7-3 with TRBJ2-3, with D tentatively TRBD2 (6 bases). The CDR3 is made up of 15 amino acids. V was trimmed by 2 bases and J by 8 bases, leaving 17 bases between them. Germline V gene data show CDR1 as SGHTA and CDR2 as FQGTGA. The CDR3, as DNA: TGTGCCAGCAGCTTAGAACCGGGAGCGGTGGGTACGCAGTATTTT. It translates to CASSLEPGAVGTQYF. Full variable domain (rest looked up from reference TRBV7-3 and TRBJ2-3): GAGVSQTPSNKVTEKGKYVELRCDPISGHTALYWYRQSLGQGPEFLIYFQGTGAADDSGLPNDRFFAVRPEGSVSTLKIQRTERGDSAVYLCASSLEPGAVGTQYFGPGTRLTVL.

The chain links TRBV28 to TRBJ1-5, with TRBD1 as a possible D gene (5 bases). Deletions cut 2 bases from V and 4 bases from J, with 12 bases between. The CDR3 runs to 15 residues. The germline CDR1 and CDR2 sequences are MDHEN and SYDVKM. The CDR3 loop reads CASSLARAGNQPQHF. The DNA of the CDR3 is TGTGCCAGCAGTTTAGCCAGGGCAGGAAATCAGCCCCAGCATTTT.

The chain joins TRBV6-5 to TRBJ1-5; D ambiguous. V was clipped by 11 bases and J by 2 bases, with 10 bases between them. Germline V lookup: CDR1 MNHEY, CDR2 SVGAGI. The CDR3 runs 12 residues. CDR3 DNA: TGTGCCGGCGGGTTCGGCAATCAGCCCCAGCATTTT. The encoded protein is CAGGFGNQPQHF.

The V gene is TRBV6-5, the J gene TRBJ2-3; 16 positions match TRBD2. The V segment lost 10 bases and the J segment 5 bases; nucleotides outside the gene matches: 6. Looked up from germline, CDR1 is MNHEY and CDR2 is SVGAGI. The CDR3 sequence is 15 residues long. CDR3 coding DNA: TGTGCCACGGCCGGGACTAGCGGGAGGGAAGATACGCAGTATTTT. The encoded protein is CATAGTSGREDTQYF.

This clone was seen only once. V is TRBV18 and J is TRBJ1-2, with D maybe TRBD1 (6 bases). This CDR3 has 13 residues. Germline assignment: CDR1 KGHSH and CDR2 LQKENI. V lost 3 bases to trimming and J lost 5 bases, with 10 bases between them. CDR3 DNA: TGTGCCAGCTCACCGGGGGCGAATTATGGCTACACCTTC. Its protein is CASSPGANYGYTF.

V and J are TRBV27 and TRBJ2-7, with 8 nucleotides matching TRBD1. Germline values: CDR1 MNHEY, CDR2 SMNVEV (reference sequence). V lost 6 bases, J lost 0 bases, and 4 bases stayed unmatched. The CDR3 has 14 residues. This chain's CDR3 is CASRRTGSSYEQYF. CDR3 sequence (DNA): TGTGCCAGCAGGAGGACAGGGAGCTCCTACGAGCAGTACTTC.

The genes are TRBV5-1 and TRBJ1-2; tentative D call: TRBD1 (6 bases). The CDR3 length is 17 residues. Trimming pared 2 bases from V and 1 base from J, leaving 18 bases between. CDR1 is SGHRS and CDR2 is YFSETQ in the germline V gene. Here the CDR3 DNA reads TGCGCCAGCAGCTTCAATAACAGGGTGGGCCTTAACTATGGCTACACCTTC. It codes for CASSFNNRVGLNYGYTF.

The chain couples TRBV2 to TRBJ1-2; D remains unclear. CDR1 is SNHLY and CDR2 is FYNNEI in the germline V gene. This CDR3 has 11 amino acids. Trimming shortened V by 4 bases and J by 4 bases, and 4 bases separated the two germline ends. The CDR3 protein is CASSVSYGYTF. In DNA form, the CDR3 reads TGTGCCAGCAGTGTGAGCTATGGCTACACCTTC. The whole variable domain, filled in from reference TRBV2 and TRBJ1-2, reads EPEVTQTPSHQVTQMGQEVILRCVPISNHLYFYWYRQILGQKVEFLVSFYNNEISEKSEIFDDQFSVERPDGSNFTLKIRSTKLEDSAMYFCASSVSYGYTFGSGTRLTVV.

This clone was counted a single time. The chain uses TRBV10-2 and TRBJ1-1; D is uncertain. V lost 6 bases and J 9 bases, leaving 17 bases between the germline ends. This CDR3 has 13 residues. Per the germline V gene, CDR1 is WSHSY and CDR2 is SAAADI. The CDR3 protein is CASRAGTGTQAFF. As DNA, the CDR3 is TGCGCCAGCAGGGCAGGTACCGGTACCCAAGCTTTCTTT.

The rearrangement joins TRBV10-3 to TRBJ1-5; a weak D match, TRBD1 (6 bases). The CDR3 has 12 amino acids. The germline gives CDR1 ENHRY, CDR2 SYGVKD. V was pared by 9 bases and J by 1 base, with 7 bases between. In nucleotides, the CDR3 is TGTGCCATAGGACAGAGCAATCAGCCCCAGCATTTT. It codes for CAIGQSNQPQHF.

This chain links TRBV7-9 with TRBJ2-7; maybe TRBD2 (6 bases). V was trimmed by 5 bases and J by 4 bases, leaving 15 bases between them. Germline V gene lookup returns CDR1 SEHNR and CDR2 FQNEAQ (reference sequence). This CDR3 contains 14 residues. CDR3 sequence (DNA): TGTGCCAGCAGCCCGAATGGCGGGATATACGAGCAGTACTTC. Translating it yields CASSPNGGIYEQYF.

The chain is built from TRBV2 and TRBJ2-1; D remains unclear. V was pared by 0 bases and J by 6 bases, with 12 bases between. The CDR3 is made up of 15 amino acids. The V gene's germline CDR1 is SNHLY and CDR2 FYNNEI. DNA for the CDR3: TGTGCCAGCAGTGAAGCGGCAGGTCGGTTCAATGAGCAGTTCTTC. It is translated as CASSEAAGRFNEQFF.

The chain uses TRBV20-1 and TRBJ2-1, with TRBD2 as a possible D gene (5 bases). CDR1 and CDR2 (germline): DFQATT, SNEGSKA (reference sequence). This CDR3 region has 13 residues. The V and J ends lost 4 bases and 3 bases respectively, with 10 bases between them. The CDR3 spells CSATEGLYNEQFF. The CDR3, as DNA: TGCAGTGCTACTGAGGGCCTCTACAATGAGCAGTTCTTC.

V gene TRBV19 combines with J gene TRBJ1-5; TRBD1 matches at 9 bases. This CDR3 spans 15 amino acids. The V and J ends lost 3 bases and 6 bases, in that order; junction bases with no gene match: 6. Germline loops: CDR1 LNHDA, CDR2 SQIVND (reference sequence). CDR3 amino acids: CASSIRDRVGQPQHF. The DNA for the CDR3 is TGTGCCAGTAGTATCCGGGACAGGGTAGGTCAGCCCCAGCATTTT.

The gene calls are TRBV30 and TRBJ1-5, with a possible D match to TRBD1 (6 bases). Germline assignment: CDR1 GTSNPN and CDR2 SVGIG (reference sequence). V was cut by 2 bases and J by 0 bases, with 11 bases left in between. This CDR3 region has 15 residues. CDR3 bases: TGTGCCTGGAGTCTCGCGACAGGTAGCAATCAGCCCCAGCATTTT. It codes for CAWSLATGSNQPQHF.

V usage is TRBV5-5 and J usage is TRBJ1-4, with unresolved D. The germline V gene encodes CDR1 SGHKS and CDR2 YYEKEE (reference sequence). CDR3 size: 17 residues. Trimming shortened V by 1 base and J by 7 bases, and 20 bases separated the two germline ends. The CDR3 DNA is TGTGCCAGCAGCTTGAGAGTAGGGATGACCGGGGTTGAAAAACTGTTTTTT. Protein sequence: CASSLRVGMTGVEKLFF.

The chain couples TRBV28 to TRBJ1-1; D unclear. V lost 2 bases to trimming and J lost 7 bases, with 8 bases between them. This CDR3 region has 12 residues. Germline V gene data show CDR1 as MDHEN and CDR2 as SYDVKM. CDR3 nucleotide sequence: TGTGCCAGCAGTTTAGGTTCAGGTGAAGCTTTCTTT. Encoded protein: CASSLGSGEAFF. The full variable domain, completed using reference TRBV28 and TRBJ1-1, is DVKVTQSSRYLVKRTGEKVFLECVQDMDHENMFWYRQDPGLGLRLIYFSYDVKMKEKGDIPEGYSVSREKKERFSLILESASTNQTSMYLCASSLGSGEAFFGQGTRLTVV.

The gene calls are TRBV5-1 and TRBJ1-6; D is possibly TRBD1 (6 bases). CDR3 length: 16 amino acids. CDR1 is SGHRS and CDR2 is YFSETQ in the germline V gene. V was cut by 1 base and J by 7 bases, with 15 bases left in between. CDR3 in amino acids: CASSLLQGGTNSPLHF. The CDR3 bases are TGCGCCAGCAGCTTGTTACAGGGTGGTACGAATTCACCCCTCCACTTT.

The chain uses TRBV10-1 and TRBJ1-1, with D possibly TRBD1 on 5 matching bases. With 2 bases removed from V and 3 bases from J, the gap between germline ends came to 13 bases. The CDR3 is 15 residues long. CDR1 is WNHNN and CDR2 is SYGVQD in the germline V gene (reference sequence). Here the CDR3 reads CASSERGDSYTEAFF. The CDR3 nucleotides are TGCGCCAGCAGTGAGAGAGGGGACTCATACACTGAAGCTTTCTTT.

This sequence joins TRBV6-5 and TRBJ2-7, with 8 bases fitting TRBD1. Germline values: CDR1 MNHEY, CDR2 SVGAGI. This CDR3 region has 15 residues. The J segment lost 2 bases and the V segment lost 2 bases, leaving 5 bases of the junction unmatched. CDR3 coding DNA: TGTGCCAGCAGTTACCAACGACAGGGGCCCTACGAGCAGTACTTC. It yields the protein CASSYQRQGPYEQYF.

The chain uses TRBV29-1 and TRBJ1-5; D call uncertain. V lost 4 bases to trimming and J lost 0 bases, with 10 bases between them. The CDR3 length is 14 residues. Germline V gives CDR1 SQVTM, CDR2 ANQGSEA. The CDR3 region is CSVVTANSNQPQHF. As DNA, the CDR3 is TGCAGCGTTGTGACTGCTAATAGCAATCAGCCCCAGCATTTT.

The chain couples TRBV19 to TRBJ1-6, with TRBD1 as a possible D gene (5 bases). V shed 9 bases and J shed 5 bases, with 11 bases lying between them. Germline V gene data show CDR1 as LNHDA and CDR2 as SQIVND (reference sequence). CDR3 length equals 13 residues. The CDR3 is CASRGWDNSPLHF. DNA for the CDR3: TGTGCCAGCCGGGGGTGGGATAATTCACCCCTCCACTTT.

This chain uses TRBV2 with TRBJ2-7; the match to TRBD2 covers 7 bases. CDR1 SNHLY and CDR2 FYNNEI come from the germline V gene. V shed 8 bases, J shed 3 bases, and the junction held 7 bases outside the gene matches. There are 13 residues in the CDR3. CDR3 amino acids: CASGLAEYYEQYF. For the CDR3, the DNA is TGTGCCAGCGGCCTAGCGGAGTACTACGAGCAGTACTTC.

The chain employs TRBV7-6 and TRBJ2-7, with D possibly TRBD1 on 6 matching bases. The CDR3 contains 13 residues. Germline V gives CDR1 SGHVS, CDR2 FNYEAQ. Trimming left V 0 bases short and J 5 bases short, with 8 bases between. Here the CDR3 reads CASSLAYRDEQYF. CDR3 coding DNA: TGTGCCAGCAGCTTAGCCTACAGGGACGAGCAGTACTTC.

This CDR3 is CASSPVYEQYF. In nucleotides, the CDR3 is TGTGCCAGCAGTCCCGTCTACGAGCAGTACTTC. This sequence joins TRBV2 and TRBJ2-7; D not resolved. From germline, CDR1 is SNHLY and CDR2 FYNNEI. V lost 5 bases and J lost 3, with 5 bases in between. The CDR3 loop spans 11 amino acids.

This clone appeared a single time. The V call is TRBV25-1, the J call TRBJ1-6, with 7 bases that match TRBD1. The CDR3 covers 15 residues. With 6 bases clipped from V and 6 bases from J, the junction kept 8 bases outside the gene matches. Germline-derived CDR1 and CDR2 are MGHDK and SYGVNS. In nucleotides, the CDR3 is TGTGCCAGCAGCTCGCGGGGGGACAGTAATTCACCCCTCCACTTT. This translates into CASSSRGDSNSPLHF. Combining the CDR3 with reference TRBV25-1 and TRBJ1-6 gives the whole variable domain EADIYQTPRYLVIGTGKKITLECSQTMGHDKMYWYQQDPGMELHLIHYSYGVNSTEKGDLSSESTVSRIRTEHFPLTLESARPSHTSQYLCASSSRGDSNSPLHFGNGTRLTVT.